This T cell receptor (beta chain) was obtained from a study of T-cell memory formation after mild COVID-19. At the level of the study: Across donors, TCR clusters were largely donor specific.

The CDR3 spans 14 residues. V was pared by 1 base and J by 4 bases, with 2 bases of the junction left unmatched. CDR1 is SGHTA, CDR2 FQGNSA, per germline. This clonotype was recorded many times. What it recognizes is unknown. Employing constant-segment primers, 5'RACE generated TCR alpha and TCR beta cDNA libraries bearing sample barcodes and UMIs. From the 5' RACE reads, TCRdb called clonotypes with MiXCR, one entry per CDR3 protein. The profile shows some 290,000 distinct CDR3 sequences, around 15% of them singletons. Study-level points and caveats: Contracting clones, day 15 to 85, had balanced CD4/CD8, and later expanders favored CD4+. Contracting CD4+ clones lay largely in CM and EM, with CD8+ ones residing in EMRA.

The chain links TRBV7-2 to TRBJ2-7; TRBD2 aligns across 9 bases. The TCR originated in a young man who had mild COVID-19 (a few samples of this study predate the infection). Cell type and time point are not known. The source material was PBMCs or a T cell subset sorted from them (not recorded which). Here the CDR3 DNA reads TGTGCCAGCAGCTTAGGCCTAGCGGGGTACGAGCAGTACTTC. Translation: CASSLGLAGYEQYF. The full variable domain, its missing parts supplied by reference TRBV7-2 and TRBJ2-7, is GAGVSQSPSNKVTEKGKDVELRCDPISGHTALYWYRQSLGQGLEFLIYFQGNSAPDKSGLPSDRFSAERTGGSVSTLTIQRTQQEDSAVYLCASSLGLAGYEQYFGPGTRLTVT.